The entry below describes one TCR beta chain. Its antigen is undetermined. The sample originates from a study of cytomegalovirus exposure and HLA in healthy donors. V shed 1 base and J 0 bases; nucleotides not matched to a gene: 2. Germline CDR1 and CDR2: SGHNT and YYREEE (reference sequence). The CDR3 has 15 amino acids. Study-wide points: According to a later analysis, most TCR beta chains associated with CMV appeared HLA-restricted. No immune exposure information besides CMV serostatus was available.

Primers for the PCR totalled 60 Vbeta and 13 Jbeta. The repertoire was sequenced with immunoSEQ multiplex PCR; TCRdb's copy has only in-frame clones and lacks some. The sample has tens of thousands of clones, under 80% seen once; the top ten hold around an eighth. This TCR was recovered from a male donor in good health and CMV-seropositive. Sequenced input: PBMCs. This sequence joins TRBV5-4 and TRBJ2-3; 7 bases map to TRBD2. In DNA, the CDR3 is TGTGCCAGCAGCTTGACGGGGGGTAGCACAGATACGCAGTATTTT. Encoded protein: CASSLTGGSTDTQYF.